Below are 8 T cell receptor beta chains sequenced from a single sample in a study of blood T cell repertoires in COVID-19. TCRdb's copy holds only in-frame clones and misses some; the assay was immunoSEQ multiplex PCR. The sample contains around 250,000 clones, over 75% of which appear only once. Material for sequencing was PBMCs or T cells enriched from blood (not recorded which). These receptors originate from a man between 18 and 29 years old who had recovered from COVID-19.

This rearrangement joins TRBV2 to TRBJ1-1, with unresolved D. This CDR3 contains 14 residues. Germline V lookup: CDR1 SNHLY, CDR2 FYNNEI. V gave up 6 bases and J gave up 1 base, with 12 bases separating them. The CDR3 nucleotides read TGTGCCAGCAGACCCCCCCCGGGGAACACTGAAGCTTTCTTT. Translating gives CASRPPPGNTEAFF.

The chain is built from TRBV7-2 and TRBJ1-5; 8 bases are a match to TRBD1. This CDR3 is 14 amino acids long. Germline V CDR1 and CDR2: SGHTA, FQGNSA. J lost 9 bases, V lost 3 bases, and 7 bases had no gene match. The CDR3 DNA is TGTGCCAGCAGCTTTGGACAGGGCGGTTGGCCCCAGCATTTT. This codes for CASSFGQGGWPQHF.

The V gene is TRBV27, the J gene TRBJ2-1; the match to TRBD2 covers 15 bases. This CDR3 has 17 residues. Trimming took 4 bases from V and 6 from J; bases not matched to a gene: 7. Germline V gives CDR1 MNHEY, CDR2 SMNVEV (reference sequence). CDR3 loop: CASSSWTSGRASNEQFF. CDR3 in DNA: TGTGCCAGCAGTTCCTGGACTAGCGGGAGGGCGAGCAATGAGCAGTTCTTC.

The rearrangement joins TRBV2 to TRBJ2-2, with D maybe TRBD1 (5 bases). The germline V gene encodes CDR1 SNHLY and CDR2 FYNNEI. The V end lost 8 bases, the J end lost 5 bases, and 12 bases lay between the germline ends. This CDR3 contains 13 residues. DNA of the CDR3: TGTGCCAGCTTACCAGGGCGAACCGGGGAGCTGTTTTTT. Translating it yields CASLPGRTGELFF.

V gene TRBV27 combines with J gene TRBJ1-6, with D tentatively TRBD1 (5 bases). This CDR3 contains 15 residues. Germline CDR1 is MNHEY and CDR2 is SMNVEV (reference sequence). V was trimmed by 3 bases and J by 8 bases, leaving 14 bases between them. In DNA, the CDR3 is TGTGCCAGCAGTTTGGGCAGGGATATATATTCACCCCTCCACTTT. It encodes CASSLGRDIYSPLHF.

V and J are TRBV5-1 and TRBJ1-1; perhaps TRBD1 as D (6 bases). Germline loops: CDR1 SGHRS, CDR2 YFSETQ. The CDR3 runs 14 residues. V was pared by 9 bases and J by 1 base, with 16 bases between. This CDR3 is CATRGRGGNTEAFF. DNA of the CDR3: TGCGCCACCAGGGGTAGGGGAGGGAACACTGAAGCTTTCTTT.

The J gene is TRBJ2-6, the V gene TRBV7-8, with D maybe TRBD1 (5 bases). The germline V and J ends were trimmed by 8 bases and 0 bases, with 23 bases remaining between them. Looked up from germline, CDR1 is SGHVS and CDR2 is FQNEAQ. The CDR3 runs 19 residues. Written as DNA, the CDR3 is TGTGCCAGCGGGCTAGACAGCTTACCGCGCCTCTCTGGGGCCAACGTCCTGACTTTC. This translates into CASGLDSLPRLSGANVLTF.

The CDR3 region is CASKHFTYNEQFF. As DNA, the CDR3 is TGTGCCAGCAAGCACTTTACCTACAATGAGCAGTTCTTC. The J gene is TRBJ2-1, the V gene TRBV12-3 or TRBV12-4, with D unresolved. The CDR3 is made up of 13 amino acids. The V and J ends lost 7 bases and 2 bases respectively, with 9 bases between them.